A single sample gave rise to the 14 T cell receptor beta chains below, sequenced in a study of siplizumab effects on memory and regulatory T cells. Assay used: immunoSEQ multiplex PCR; TCRdb lists only in-frame clones, some missing. The repertoire consists of 98,000 or so clones, with about 93% occurring once and the leading ten covering approximately 0.62%. The sequencing input was Tregs sorted from blood. These receptor sequences come from a human donor in good health.

V gene TRBV14 combines with J gene TRBJ1-3; D not resolved. The CDR3 consists of 12 residues. Per the germline V gene, CDR1 is SGHDN and CDR2 is FVKESK. V was pared by 5 bases and J by 0 bases, with 2 bases between. The CDR3 is CASSTSGNTIYF. The DNA of the CDR3 is TGTGCCAGCAGCACCTCTGGAAACACCATATATTTT.

The chain is built from TRBV6-1 and TRBJ1-2, with D uncertain. Germline V CDR1 and CDR2: MNHNS, SASEGT. Deletions cut 5 bases from V and 4 bases from J, with 14 bases between. CDR3 length: 14 residues. In nucleotides, the CDR3 is TGTGCCAGCAGTAAAGACCCGGGCCCCTATGGCTACACCTTC. Protein: CASSKDPGPYGYTF.

V is TRBV6-6 and J is TRBJ1-1; 7 bases line up with TRBD1. Germline CDR1 is MNHNY and CDR2 is SVGAGI (reference sequence). This CDR3 is 15 amino acids long. J gave up 4 bases and V 4 bases, and 9 bases lay outside the gene matches. The CDR3 reads CASSSTDRVFTEAFF. DNA for the CDR3: TGTGCCAGCAGTTCCACCGACAGGGTTTTCACTGAAGCTTTCTTT.

This chain uses TRBV6-5 with TRBJ1-1; D is perhaps TRBD1 (5 bases). The germline CDR1 and CDR2 sequences are MNHEY and SVGAGI. This CDR3 comprises 13 residues. V lost 2 bases and J lost 4, with 8 bases in between. The CDR3 sequence: CASSYLGGTEAFF. CDR3 sequence (DNA): TGTGCCAGCAGTTACCTGGGGGGCACTGAAGCTTTCTTT.

The V and J genes are TRBV4-1 and TRBJ2-3; weak D call: TRBD1 (7 bases). The CDR3 totals 16 residues. The V end lost 1 base, the J end lost 4 bases, and 15 bases lay between the germline ends. In germline, CDR1 is MGHRA, CDR2 YSYEKL. CDR3 sequence reads: CASSQGVRGDADTQYF. The CDR3 coding sequence is TGCGCCAGCAGCCAAGGGGTCAGGGGGGACGCAGATACGCAGTATTTT.

This chain links TRBV6-6 with TRBJ2-5; a possible D gene is TRBD2 (6 bases). CDR1 is MNHNY and CDR2 is SVGAGI in the germline V gene (reference sequence). CDR3 size: 15 residues. Trimming removed 0 bases at V and 10 bases at J, with 18 bases between. The CDR3 bases are TGTGCCAGCAGTTACTCCAGGGACTCCTCAGTGCGCCAGTACTTC. This encodes CASSYSRDSSVRQYF.

The gene calls are TRBV5-1 and TRBJ2-4, with TRBD2 identical over 9 bases. Per germline, CDR1 SGHRS and CDR2 YFSETQ. This CDR3 is 14 amino acids long. Trimming at V came to 1 base and at J to 7 bases, leaving 3 bases not matched to a gene. CDR3 in DNA: TGCGCCAGCAGCTTGCTTAGCGGGAGTAACATTCAGTACTTC. Its protein product is CASSLLSGSNIQYF. The full variable domain, rest sourced from reference TRBV5-1 and TRBJ2-4, is KAGVTQTPRYLIKTRGQQVTLSCSPISGHRSVSWYQQTPGQGLQFLFEYFSETQRNKGNFPGRFSGRQFSNSRSEMNVSTLELGDSALYLCASSLLSGSNIQYFGAGTRLSVL.

The chain combines TRBV30 with TRBJ1-4; D may be TRBD1 (5 bases). CDR3 length equals 13 residues. Germline assignment: CDR1 GTSNPN and CDR2 SVGIG (reference sequence). V gave up 2 bases and J gave up 7 bases, with 11 bases separating them. CDR3 in amino acids: CAWSSQGIEKLFF. The DNA for the CDR3 is TGTGCCTGGAGTTCCCAGGGTATTGAAAAACTGTTTTTT.

The rearrangement joins TRBV2 to TRBJ1-1; no firm D call. Trimming took 6 bases from V and 3 from J, leaving 11 bases between them. CDR3 length equals 13 residues. Germline V gene data show CDR1 as SNHLY and CDR2 as FYNNEI. CDR3 nucleotides: TGTGCCAGCAGCCCGGAGGATCACACTGAAGCTTTCTTT. Translation: CASSPEDHTEAFF.

The CDR3 spells CASSLMPGGGWTGELFF. In DNA, the CDR3 is TGTGCCAGCAGTTTAATGCCCGGGGGCGGTTGGACCGGGGAGCTGTTTTTT. The chain is built from TRBV28 and TRBJ2-2; the D gene could be TRBD1 or TRBD2 (6 bases each). Germline CDR1 and CDR2: MDHEN and SYDVKM. V dropped 2 bases and J dropped 5 bases, with 18 bases sitting between them. CDR3 size: 17 residues.

Note on this clone: This sample includes further DNA sequences coding for the same CDR3. V and J are TRBV5-1 and TRBJ1-1; no clear D gene. Germline CDR1 reads SGHRS; CDR2 reads YFSETQ. CDR3 size: 14 residues. Trimming left V 0 bases short and J 0 bases short, with 6 bases between. The chain's CDR3 is CASSLDRVNTEAFF. As DNA, the CDR3 is TGCGCCAGCAGCTTGGATAGGGTGAACACTGAAGCTTTCTTT.

The rearrangement links TRBV5-1 to TRBJ2-7; D remains unclear. From germline, CDR1 is SGHRS and CDR2 YFSETQ. Trimming left V 0 bases short and J 3 bases short, with 10 bases between. The CDR3 contains 14 residues. The CDR3 nucleotides are TGCGCCAGCAGCTTGGAGGCTTATAACTACGAGCAGTACTTC. Encoded protein: CASSLEAYNYEQYF.

V is TRBV5-1 and J is TRBJ2-7; 14 nucleotides agree with TRBD2. In germline, CDR1 is SGHRS, CDR2 YFSETQ. Losses at the gene ends were 1 base for V and 1 base for J; bases not matched to a gene: 7. The CDR3 sequence is 18 residues long. Here the CDR3 reads CASSLLGLAGGKSYEQYF. As DNA, the CDR3 is TGCGCCAGCAGCTTGCTAGGACTAGCGGGGGGAAAATCCTACGAGCAGTACTTC.

This clone was counted once. J is TRBJ1-1 and V is TRBV6-1, with D unclear. The CDR3 is 14 amino acids. CDR1 is MNHNS, CDR2 SASEGT, per germline. The V gene lost 4 bases and the J gene lost 1 base, with 10 bases spanning the gap. CDR3 in amino acids: CASSGPGWNTEAFF. In nucleotides, the CDR3 is TGTGCCAGCAGTGGACCGGGGTGGAACACTGAAGCTTTCTTT.